This is a list of T cell receptor beta chains from one sample in a study of T cell repertoires in cytomegalovirus infection. TCRdb reprocessed the reads via MiXCR and lists one record per CDR3 protein. The repertoire has 350,000 to 550,000 distinct CDR3 sequences, 31% of them found once; the top ten carry approximately 14%. Sequencing was done on a sample of PBMCs. The origin of the receptors is a human donor in good health (CMV status not recorded). Some clones in this sample may be carry-over from other donors' samples. Both conserved end residues are part of each CDR3.

j_gene	v_gene	CDR3aa
TRBJ2-2	TRBV6-5	CASSYWTGELFF
TRBJ1-4	TRBV28	CASSFQGWAGGEKLFF
TRBJ2-3	TRBV4-3	CASSQESPTGGASTDTQYF
TRBJ1-1	TRBV6-1	CASSEMQGTEAFF
TRBJ2-7	TRBV11-2	CASSFGRAGGSYEQYF
TRBJ1-1	TRBV29-1	CSVEDGWTEAFF
TRBJ1-1	TRBV6-5	CASSYRGQKAFF
TRBJ1-1	TRBV10-3	CAITDVQGFIAKAFF
TRBJ2-7	TRBV19	CASSIGVGQGTYEQYF
TRBJ1-1	TRBV6-5	CASSFTIRGFLNTEAFF
TRBJ2-3	TRBV2	CASSESDGGSTDTQYF
TRBJ1-6	TRBV11-2	CASSPRAPHRGVPSAPLHF
TRBJ2-3	TRBV7-2	CASSRPGLAGGPGTQYF
TRBJ2-1	TRBV20-1	CSPHFGFQFF
TRBJ1-3	TRBV7-2	CSSSHGQSSGNTIYF
TRBJ2-1	TRBV4-1	CASSQDLRPTYNEQFF
TRBJ1-2	TRBV7-8	CASSLEWSGAGYTF
TRBJ2-4	TRBV11-2	CASSSTREGDIQYF
TRBJ1-1	TRBV19	CASRDDRGRTEAFF
TRBJ2-7	TRBV12-3/TRBV12-4	CASSLAVSTGGAEQYF
TRBJ1-5	TRBV7-8	CASRTADQPQHF
TRBJ2-1	TRBV11-2	CASSLFQGDYNEQFF
TRBJ1-1	TRBV6-1	CASSNRGSNTEAFF
TRBJ1-4	TRBV3-1	CASSQVGEKLFF
TRBJ2-1	TRBV28	CASSLPKLAGVYNEQFF
TRBJ2-7	TRBV4-1	CASSQETSGASYEQYF
TRBJ1-1	TRBV6-6	CASSSPGHDTEAFF
TRBJ1-5	TRBV15	CATSRDIVGQPQHF
TRBJ2-1	TRBV11-2	CASSLDLSGGAGEQFF
TRBJ2-3	TRBV18	CASSRMAGGATDTQYF
TRBJ1-3	TRBV12-3/TRBV12-4	CASRPTARSSGNTIYF
TRBJ2-1	TRBV5-5	CASSLAILGSNEQFF
TRBJ2-5	TRBV7-9	CASSLYRGPQETQYF
TRBJ2-1	TRBV6-1	CASRDLGSSYNEQFF
TRBJ2-7	TRBV25-1	CASKHLTGTGYYEQYF
TRBJ2-5	TRBV7-9	CASSFDGARETQYF
TRBJ2-1	TRBV15	CATSDGRGGDNEQFF
TRBJ1-1	TRBV6-6	CASSYSEVGWGEAFF
TRBJ1-3	TRBV7-9	CASSLNPPTTGAGNTIYF
TRBJ2-1	TRBV12-3/TRBV12-4	CASRSAGTGRYNEQFF
TRBJ1-2	TRBV20-1	CSARDAKTAYGYTF
TRBJ2-5	TRBV7-2	CASSWEGLNQETQYF
TRBJ1-1	TRBV7-8	CASSLGRVGTGSGTEAFF
TRBJ2-5	TRBV4-1	CASSQVFGELGEETQYF
TRBJ2-1	TRBV4-3	CASSQDRRQTYNEQFF
TRBJ1-1	TRBV18	CASSPLTGDTEAFF
TRBJ2-7	TRBV7-2	CASSFGLHEQYF
TRBJ2-7	TRBV2	CASRQGDYEQYF
TRBJ2-5	TRBV7-3	CASSWSKQETQYF
TRBJ1-2	TRBV4-3	CASSQVVDYVYTF
TRBJ1-5	TRBV20-1	CSASSRTGGNQPQHF
TRBJ2-1	TRBV7-9	CASSFDVVAGGREQFF
TRBJ1-5	TRBV7-2	CASSLGQSSPEYF
TRBJ2-1	TRBV20-1	CSARGPAGTSSYNEQFF
TRBJ2-2	TRBV7-9	CASSLAGSTATGELFF